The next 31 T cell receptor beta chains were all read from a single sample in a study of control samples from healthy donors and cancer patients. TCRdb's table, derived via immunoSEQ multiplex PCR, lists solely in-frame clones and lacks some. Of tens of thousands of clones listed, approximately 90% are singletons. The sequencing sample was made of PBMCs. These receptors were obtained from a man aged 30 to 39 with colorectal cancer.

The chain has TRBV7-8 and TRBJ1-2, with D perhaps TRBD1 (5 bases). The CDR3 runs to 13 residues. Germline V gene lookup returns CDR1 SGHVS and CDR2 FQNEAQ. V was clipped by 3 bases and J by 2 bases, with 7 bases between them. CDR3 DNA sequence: TGTGCCAGCAGCTTGGGGCTCAACTATGGCTACACCTTC. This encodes CASSLGLNYGYTF.

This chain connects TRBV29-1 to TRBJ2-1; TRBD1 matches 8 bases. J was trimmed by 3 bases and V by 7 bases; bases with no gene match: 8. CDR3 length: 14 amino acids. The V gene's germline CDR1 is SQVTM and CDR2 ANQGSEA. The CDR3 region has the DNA TGCAGCGCTACCGGGACAGGAAGCTACAATGAGCAGTTCTTC. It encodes CSATGTGSYNEQFF.

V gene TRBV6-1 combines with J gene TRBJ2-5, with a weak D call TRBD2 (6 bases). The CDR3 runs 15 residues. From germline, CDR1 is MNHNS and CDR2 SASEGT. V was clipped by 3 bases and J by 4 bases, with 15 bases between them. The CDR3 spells CASSDRWGVSETQYF. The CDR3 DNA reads TGTGCCAGCAGTGACCGGTGGGGGGTATCAGAGACCCAGTACTTC.

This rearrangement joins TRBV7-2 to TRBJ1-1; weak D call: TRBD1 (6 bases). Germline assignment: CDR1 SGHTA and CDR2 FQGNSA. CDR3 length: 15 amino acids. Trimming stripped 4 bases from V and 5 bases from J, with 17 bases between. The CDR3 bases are TGTGCCAGCAGCTCACTCCGGGGGCGAGGGACTGAAGCTTTCTTT. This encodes CASSSLRGRGTEAFF.

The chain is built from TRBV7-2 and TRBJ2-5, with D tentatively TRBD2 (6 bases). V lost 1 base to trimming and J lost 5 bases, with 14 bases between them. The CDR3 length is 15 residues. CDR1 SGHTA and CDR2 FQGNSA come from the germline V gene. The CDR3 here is CASSLGSGAEETQYF. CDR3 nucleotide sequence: TGTGCCAGCAGCTTAGGATCGGGAGCCGAGGAGACCCAGTACTTC.

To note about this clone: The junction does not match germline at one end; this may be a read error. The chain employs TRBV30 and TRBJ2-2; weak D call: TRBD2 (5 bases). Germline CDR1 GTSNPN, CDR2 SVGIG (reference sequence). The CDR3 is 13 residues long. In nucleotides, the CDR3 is TGTGCCTGGAGTGTAGCGAACACCGGGAAGCTGTTTTTT. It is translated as CAWSVANTGKLFF.

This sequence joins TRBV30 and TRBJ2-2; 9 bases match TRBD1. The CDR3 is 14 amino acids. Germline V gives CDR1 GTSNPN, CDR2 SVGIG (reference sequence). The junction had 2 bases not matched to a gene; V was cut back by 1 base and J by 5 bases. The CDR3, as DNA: TGTGCCTGGAGTGACAGGGGGCGGACCGGGGAGCTGTTTTTT. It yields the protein CAWSDRGRTGELFF.

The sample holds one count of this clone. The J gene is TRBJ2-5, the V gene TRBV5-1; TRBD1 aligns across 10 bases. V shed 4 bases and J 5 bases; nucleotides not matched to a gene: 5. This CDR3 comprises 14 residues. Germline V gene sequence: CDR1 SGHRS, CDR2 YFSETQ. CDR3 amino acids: CASSLTGGIETQYF. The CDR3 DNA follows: TGCGCCAGCAGCCTGACAGGGGGCATCGAGACCCAGTACTTC. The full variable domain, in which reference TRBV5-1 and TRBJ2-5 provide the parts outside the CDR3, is KAGVTQTPRYLIKTRGQQVTLSCSPISGHRSVSWYQQTPGQGLQFLFEYFSETQRNKGNFPGRFSGRQFSNSRSEMNVSTLELGDSALYLCASSLTGGIETQYFGPGTRLLVL.

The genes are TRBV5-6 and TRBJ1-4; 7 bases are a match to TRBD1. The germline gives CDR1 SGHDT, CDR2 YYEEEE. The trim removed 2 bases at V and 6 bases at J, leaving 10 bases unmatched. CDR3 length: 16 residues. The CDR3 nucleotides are TGTGCCAGCAGCTTTGCGACAGGAACAGGGGATGAAAAACTGTTTTTT. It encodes CASSFATGTGDEKLFF.

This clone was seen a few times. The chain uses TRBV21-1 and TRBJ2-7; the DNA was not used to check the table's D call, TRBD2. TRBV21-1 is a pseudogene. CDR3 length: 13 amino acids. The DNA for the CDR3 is TGTGCCAGCAGCAACGGGAGCTCCTACGAGCAGTACTTC. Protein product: CASSNGSSYEQYF.

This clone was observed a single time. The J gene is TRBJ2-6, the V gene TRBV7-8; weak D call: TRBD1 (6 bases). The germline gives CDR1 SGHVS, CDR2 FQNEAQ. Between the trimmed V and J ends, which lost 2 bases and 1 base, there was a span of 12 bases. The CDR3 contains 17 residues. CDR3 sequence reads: CASSLPATGSGANVLTF. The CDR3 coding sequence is TGTGCCAGCAGCTTACCGGCGACAGGATCTGGGGCCAACGTCCTGACTTTC.

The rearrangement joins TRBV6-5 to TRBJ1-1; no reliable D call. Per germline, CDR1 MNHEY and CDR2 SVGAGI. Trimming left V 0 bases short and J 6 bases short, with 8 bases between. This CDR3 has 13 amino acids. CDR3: CASSYSSGSEAFF. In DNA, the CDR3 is TGTGCCAGCAGTTACTCGTCGGGGTCTGAAGCTTTCTTT.

Written as DNA, the CDR3 is TGTGCCAGCAGCCAAAGAAGGACTAGCGGTGATGAGCAGTTCTTC. Its protein is CASSQRRTSGDEQFF. This chain connects TRBV14 to TRBJ2-1; 10 bases match TRBD2. Germline CDR1 and CDR2: SGHDN and FVKESK. The length of the CDR3 is 15 residues. Trimming cost V 2 bases and J 8 bases; bases outside gene matches: 6.

CDR3 loop: CASIPGGTGRSGELFF. For the CDR3, the DNA is TGTGCCAGCATTCCAGGGGGGACAGGGAGGTCCGGGGAGCTGTTTTTT. V usage is TRBV11-2 and J usage is TRBJ2-2; 9 nucleotides agree with TRBD1. Losses at the gene ends were 7 bases for V and 6 bases for J; bases not matched to a gene: 12. Germline-derived CDR1 and CDR2 are SGHAT and FQNNGV. This CDR3 is built from 16 residues.

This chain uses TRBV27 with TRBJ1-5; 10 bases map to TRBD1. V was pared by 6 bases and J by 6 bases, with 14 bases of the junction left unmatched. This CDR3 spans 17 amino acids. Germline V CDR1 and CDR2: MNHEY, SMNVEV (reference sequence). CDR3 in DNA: TGTGCCAGCAGCCCCATGTCTACCGGGACAGGGGTTCAGCCCCAGCATTTT. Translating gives CASSPMSTGTGVQPQHF.

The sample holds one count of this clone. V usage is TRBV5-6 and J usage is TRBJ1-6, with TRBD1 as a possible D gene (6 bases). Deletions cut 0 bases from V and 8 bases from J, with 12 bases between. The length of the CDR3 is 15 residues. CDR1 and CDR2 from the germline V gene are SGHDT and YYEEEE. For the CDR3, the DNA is TGTGCCAGCAGCTTGGCCGACAGGCTTCATTCACCCCTCCACTTT. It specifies CASSLADRLHSPLHF.

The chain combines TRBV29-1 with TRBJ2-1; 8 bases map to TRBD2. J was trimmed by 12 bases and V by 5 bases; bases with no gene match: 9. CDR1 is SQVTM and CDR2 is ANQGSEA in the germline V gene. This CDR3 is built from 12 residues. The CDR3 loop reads CSVSQRGPSQFF. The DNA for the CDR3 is TGCAGCGTTAGTCAGCGGGGGCCCTCGCAGTTCTTC.

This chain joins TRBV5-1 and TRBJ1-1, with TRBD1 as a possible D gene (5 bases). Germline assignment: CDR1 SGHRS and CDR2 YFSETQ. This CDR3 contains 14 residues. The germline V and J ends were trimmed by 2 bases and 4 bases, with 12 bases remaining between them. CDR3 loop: CASSFRPGGTEAFF. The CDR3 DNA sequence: TGCGCCAGCAGCTTTCGACCGGGGGGCACTGAAGCTTTCTTT.

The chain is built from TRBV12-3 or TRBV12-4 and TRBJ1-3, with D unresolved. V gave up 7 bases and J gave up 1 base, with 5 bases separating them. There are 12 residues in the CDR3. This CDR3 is CASKGSGNTIYF. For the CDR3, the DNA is TGTGCCAGCAAAGGGTCTGGAAACACCATATATTTT.

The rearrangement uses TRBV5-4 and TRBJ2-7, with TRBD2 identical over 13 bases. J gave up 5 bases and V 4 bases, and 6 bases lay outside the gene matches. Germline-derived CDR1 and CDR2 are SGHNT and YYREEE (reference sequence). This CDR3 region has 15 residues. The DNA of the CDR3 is TGTGCCAGCAGCACACCGGGACTAGCGGGGAACGAGCAGTACTTC. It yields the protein CASSTPGLAGNEQYF.

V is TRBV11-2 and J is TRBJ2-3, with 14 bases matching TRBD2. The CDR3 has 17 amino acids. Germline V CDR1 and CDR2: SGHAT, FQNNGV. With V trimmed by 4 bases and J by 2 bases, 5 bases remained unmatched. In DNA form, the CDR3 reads TGTGCCAGCAGCTCGGGGACTAGCGGGGGCTTCACAGATACGCAGTATTTT. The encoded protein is CASSSGTSGGFTDTQYF. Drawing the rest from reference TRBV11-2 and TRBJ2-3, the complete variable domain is EAGVAQSPRYKIIEKRQSVAFWCNPISGHATLYWYQQILGQGPKLLIQFQNNGVVDDSQLPKDRFSAERLKGVDSTLKIQPAKLEDSAVYLCASSSGTSGGFTDTQYFGPGTRLTVL.

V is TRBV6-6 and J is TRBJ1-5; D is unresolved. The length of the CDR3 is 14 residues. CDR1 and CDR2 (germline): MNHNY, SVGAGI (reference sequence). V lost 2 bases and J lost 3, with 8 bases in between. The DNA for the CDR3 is TGTGCCAGCAGTTACCGCAGCAACAATCAGCCCCAGCATTTT. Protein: CASSYRSNNQPQHF.

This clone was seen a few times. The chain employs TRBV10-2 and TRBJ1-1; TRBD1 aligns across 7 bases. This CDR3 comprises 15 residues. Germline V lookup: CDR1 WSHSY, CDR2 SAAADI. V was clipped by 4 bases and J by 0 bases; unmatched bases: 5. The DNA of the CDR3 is TGCGCCAGCAGTGGCCTTACAGGGGTGAACACTGAAGCTTTCTTT. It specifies CASSGLTGVNTEAFF.

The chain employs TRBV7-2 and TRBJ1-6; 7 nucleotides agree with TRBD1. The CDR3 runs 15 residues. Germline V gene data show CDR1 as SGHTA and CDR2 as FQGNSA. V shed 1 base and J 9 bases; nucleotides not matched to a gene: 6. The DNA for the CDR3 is TGTGCCAGCAGCTTAGGACAGGGTTATCGTTCACCCCTCCACTTT. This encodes CASSLGQGYRSPLHF. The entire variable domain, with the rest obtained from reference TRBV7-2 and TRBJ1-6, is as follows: GAGVSQSPSNKVTEKGKDVELRCDPISGHTALYWYRQSLGQGLEFLIYFQGNSAPDKSGLPSDRFSAERTGGSVSTLTIQRTQQEDSAVYLCASSLGQGYRSPLHFGNGTRLTVT.

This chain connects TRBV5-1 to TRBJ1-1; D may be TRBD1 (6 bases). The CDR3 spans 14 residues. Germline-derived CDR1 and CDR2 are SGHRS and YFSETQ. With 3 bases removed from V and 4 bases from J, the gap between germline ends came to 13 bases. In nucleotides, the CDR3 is TGCGCCAGCAGCTCCGGACAGAGGGGCACTGAAGCTTTCTTT. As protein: CASSSGQRGTEAFF.

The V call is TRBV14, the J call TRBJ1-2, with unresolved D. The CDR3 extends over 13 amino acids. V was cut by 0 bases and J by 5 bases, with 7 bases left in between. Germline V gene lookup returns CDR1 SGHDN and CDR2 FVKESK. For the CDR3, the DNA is TGTGCCAGCAGCCAAGAATTAGTGTATGGCTACACCTTC. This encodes CASSQELVYGYTF.

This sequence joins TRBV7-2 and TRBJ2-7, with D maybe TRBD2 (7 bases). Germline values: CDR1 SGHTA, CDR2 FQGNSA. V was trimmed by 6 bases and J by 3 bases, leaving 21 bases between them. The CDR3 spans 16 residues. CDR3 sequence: CASRMGGGVGSYEQYF. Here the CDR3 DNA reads TGTGCCAGCAGAATGGGGGGGGGCGTTGGAAGCTACGAGCAGTACTTC.

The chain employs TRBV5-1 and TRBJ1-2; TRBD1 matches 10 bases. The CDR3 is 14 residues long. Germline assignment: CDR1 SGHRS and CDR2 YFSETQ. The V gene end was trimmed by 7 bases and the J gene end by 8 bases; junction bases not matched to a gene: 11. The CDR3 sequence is CASSPQRTGGGYTF. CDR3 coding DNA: TGCGCCAGCTCCCCTCAACGGACAGGGGGAGGCTACACCTTC. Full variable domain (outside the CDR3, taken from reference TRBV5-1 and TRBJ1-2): KAGVTQTPRYLIKTRGQQVTLSCSPISGHRSVSWYQQTPGQGLQFLFEYFSETQRNKGNFPGRFSGRQFSNSRSEMNVSTLELGDSALYLCASSPQRTGGGYTFGSGTRLTVV.

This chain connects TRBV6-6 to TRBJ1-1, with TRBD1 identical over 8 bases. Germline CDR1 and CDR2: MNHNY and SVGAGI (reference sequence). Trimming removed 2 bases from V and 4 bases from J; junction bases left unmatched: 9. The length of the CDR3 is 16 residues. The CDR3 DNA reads TGTGCCAGCAGTTACCTCCGCCCAGGGGGCGGCACTGAAGCTTTCTTT. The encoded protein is CASSYLRPGGGTEAFF.

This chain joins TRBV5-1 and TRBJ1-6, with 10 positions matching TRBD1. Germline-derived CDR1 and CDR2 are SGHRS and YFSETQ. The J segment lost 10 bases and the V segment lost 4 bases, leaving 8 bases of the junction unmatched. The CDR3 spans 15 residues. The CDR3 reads CASSTAGTGVSPLHF. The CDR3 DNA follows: TGCGCCAGCAGCACCGCCGGGACAGGGGTGTCACCCCTCCACTTT.

CDR3 in DNA: TGCGCCAGCAGCCAGCAGGGAGACTATGGCTACACCTTC. This translates into CASSQQGDYGYTF. The rearrangement uses TRBV5-1 and TRBJ1-2; D is possibly TRBD1 (5 bases). Trimming shortened V by 4 bases and J by 3 bases, and 10 bases separated the two germline ends. This CDR3 spans 13 amino acids. Germline values: CDR1 SGHRS, CDR2 YFSETQ.